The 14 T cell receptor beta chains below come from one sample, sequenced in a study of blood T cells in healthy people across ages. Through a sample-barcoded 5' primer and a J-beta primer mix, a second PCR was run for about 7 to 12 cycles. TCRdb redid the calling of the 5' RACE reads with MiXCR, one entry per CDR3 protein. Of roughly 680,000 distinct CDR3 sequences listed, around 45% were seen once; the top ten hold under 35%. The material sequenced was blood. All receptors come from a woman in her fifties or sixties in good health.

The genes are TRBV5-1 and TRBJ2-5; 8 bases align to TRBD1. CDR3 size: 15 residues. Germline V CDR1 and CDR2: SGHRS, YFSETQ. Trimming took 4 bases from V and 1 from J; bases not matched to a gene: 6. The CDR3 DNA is TGCGCCAGCAGCACCCGGGACAGGTCCCAAGAGACCCAGTACTTC. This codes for CASSTRDRSQETQYF.

CDR3 nucleotides: TGTGCCAGCAGCCAAGATATGCAGGGCCGCACCTACGAGCAGTACTTC. Translation: CASSQDMQGRTYEQYF. This sequence joins TRBV4-2 and TRBJ2-5, with D possibly matching TRBD1 (5 bases). The DNA matches TRBJ2-7 better at its end, which makes the J call doubtful. The CDR3 is 16 amino acids. The germline gives CDR1 LGHNA, CDR2 YNFKEQ.

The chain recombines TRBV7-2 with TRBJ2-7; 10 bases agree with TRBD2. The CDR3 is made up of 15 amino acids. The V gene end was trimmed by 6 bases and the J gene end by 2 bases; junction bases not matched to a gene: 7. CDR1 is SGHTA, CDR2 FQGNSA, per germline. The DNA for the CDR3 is TGTGCCAGCAGTTCCCAAACTAGCGGGGCCTACGAGCAGTACTTC. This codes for CASSSQTSGAYEQYF. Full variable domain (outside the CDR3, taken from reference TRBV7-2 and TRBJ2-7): GAGVSQSPSNKVTEKGKDVELRCDPISGHTALYWYRQSLGQGLEFLIYFQGNSAPDKSGLPSDRFSAERTGGSVSTLTIQRTQQEDSAVYLCASSSQTSGAYEQYFGPGTRLTVT.

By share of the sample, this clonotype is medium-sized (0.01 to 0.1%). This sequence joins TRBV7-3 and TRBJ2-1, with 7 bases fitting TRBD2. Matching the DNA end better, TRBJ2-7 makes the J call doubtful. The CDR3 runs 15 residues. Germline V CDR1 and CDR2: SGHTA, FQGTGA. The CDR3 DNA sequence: TGTGCCAGCAGCCAGGGACTACACTCCTACAATGAGCAGTACTTC. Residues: CASSQGLHSYNEQYF.

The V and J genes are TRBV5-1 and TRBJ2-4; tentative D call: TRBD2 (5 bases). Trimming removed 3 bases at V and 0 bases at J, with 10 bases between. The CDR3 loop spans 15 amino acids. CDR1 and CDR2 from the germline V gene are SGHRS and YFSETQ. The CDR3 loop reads CASSSGLLAKNIQYF. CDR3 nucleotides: TGCGCCAGCAGCTCTGGACTCCTAGCCAAAAACATTCAGTACTTC.

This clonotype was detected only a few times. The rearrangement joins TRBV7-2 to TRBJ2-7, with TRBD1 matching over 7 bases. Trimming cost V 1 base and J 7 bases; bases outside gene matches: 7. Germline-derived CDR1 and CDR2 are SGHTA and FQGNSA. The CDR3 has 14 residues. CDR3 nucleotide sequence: TGTGCCAGCAGCTTAGGGACAGGTACGGAAGAGCAGTACTTC. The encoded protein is CASSLGTGTEEQYF. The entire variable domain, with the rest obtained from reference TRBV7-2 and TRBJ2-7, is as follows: GAGVSQSPSNKVTEKGKDVELRCDPISGHTALYWYRQSLGQGLEFLIYFQGNSAPDKSGLPSDRFSAERTGGSVSTLTIQRTQQEDSAVYLCASSLGTGTEEQYFGPGTRLTVT.

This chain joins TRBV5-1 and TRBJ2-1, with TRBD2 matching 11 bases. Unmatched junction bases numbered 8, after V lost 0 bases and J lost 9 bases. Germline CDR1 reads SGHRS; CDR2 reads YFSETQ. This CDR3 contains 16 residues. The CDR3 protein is CASSLVAGGPVGEQFF. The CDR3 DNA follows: TGCGCCAGCAGCTTGGTAGCGGGAGGGCCTGTAGGTGAGCAGTTCTTC.

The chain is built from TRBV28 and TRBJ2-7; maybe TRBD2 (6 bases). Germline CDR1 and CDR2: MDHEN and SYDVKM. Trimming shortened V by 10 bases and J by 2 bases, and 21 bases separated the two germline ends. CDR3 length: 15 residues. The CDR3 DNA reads TGTGCCATCAATAACCTCCGGGACTCTCCCTACGAGCAGTACTTC. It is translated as CAINNLRDSPYEQYF.

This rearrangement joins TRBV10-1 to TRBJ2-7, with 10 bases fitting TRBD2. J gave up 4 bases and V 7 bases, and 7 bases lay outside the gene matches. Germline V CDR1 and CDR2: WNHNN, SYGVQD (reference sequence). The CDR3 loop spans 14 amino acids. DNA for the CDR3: TGCGCCAGCAAAAAGACTAGCGGGTATTACGAGCAGTACTTC. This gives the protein CASKKTSGYYEQYF.

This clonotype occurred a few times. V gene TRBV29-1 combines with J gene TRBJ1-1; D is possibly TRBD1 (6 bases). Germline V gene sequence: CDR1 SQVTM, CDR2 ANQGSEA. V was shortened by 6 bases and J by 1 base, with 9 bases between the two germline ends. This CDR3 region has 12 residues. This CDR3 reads CSVYRANTEAFF. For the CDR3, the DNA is TGCAGCGTATACAGGGCGAACACTGAAGCTTTCTTT.

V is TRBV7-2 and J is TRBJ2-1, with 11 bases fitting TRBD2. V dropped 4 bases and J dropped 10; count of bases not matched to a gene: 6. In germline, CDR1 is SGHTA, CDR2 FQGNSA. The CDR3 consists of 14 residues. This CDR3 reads CASSSYSGREEQFF. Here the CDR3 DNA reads TGTGCCAGCAGCTCTTATAGCGGGAGGGAAGAGCAGTTCTTC.

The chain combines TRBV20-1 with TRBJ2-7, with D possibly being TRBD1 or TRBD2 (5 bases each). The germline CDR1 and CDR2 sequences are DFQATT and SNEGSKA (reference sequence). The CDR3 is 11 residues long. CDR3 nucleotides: TGCGGGGGAGCGGACGTCTACGAGCAGTACTTC. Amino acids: CGGADVYEQYF.

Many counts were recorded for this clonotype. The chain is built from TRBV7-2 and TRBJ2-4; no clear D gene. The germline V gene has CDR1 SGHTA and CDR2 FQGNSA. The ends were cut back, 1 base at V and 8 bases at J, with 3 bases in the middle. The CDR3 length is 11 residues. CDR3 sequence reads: CASSLDYIQYF. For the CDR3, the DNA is TGTGCCAGCAGCTTAGACTACATTCAGTACTTC.

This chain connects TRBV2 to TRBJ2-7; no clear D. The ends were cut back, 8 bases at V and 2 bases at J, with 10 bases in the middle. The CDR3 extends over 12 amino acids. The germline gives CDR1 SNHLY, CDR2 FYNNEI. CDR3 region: CASGYEAYEQYF. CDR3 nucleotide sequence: TGTGCCAGCGGATATGAGGCCTACGAGCAGTACTTC. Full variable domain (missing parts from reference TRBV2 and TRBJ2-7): EPEVTQTPSHQVTQMGQEVILRCVPISNHLYFYWYRQILGQKVEFLVSFYNNEISEKSEIFDDQFSVERPDGSNFTLKIRSTKLEDSAMYFCASGYEAYEQYFGPGTRLTVT.